This section outlines one T cell receptor beta chain sequence together with its context. Its matching antigen is unknown. The PCR employed 60 Vbeta primers together with 13 Jbeta primers. Profiled with immunoSEQ multiplex PCR; TCRdb holds only in-frame clones, not every one. The sample carries over 200,000 clones, around 89% recorded once. The data were obtained in a study of cytomegalovirus exposure and HLA in healthy donors. Findings and caveats of the study: The likely explanation for a cluster of highly shared sequence variants was sequencing artifact.

The receptor was derived from a young woman in good health and CMV-seronegative. Sequenced: PBMCs.

The CDR3 DNA reads as TGTGCCAGCAGCTCTTACTTACAGGGTGACGAGCAGTACTTC. Translated, it gives CASSSYLQGDEQYF. This chain joins TRBV7-2 and TRBJ2-7; D might be TRBD1 (6 bases). Trimming left V 4 bases short and J 5 bases short, with 15 bases between. Germline V gene sequence: CDR1 SGHTA, CDR2 FQGNSA. There are 14 residues in the CDR3. Supplemented by reference TRBV7-2 and TRBJ2-7, the full variable domain reads GAGVSQSPSNKVTEKGKDVELRCDPISGHTALYWYRQSLGQGLEFLIYFQGNSAPDKSGLPSDRFSAERTGGSVSTLTIQRTQQEDSAVYLCASSSYLQGDEQYFGPGTRLTVT.